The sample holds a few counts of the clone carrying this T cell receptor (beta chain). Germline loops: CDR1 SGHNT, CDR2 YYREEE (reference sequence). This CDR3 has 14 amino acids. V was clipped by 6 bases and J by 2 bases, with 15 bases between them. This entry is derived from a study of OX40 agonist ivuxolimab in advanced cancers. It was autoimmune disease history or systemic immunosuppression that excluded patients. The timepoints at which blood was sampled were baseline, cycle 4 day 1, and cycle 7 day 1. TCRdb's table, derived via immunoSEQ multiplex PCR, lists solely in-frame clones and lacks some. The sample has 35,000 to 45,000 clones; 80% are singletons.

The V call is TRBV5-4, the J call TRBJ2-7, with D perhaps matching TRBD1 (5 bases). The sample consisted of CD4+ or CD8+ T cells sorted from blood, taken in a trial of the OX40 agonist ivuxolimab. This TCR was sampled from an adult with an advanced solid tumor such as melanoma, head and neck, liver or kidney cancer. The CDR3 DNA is TGTGCCAGCACCCCGGGTAGGGGAACCTACGAGCAGTACTTC. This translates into CASTPGRGTYEQYF. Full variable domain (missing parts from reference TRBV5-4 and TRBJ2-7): ETGVTQSPTHLIKTRGQQVTLRCSSQSGHNTVSWYQQALGQGPQFIFQYYREEENGRGNFPPRFSGLQFPNYSSELNVNALELDDSALYLCASTPGRGTYEQYFGPGTRLTVT.